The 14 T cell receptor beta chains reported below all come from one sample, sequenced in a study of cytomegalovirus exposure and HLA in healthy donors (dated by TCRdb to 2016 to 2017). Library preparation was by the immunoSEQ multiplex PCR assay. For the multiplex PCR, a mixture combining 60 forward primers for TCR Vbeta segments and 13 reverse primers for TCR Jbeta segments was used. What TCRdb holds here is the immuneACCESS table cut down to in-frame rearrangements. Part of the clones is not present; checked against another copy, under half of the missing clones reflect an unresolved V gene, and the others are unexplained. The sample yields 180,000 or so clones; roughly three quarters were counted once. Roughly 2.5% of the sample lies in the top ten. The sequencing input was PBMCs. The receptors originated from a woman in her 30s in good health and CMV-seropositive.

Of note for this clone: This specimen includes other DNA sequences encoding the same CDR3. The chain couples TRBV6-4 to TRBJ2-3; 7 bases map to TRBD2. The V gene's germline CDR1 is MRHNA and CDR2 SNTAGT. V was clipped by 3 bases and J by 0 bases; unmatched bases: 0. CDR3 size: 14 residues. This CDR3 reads CASSERGSTDTQYF. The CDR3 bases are TGTGCCAGCAGTGAGCGGGGGAGCACAGATACGCAGTATTTT.

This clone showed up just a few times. The CDR3 loop is CASSVDREQETQYF. In DNA, the CDR3 is TGTGCCAGCAGCGTGGACAGAGAACAAGAGACCCAGTACTTC. V usage is TRBV9 and J usage is TRBJ2-5; D is possibly TRBD1 (6 bases). Germline V gives CDR1 SGDLS, CDR2 YYNGEE. This CDR3 spans 14 amino acids. Trimming took off 2 bases at V and 2 bases at J, with 10 bases between the two ends.

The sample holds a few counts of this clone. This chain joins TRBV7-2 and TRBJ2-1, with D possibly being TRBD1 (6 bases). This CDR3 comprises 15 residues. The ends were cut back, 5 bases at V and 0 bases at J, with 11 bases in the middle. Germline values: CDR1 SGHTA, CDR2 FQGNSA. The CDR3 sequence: CASSPGVGSYNEQFF. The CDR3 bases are TGTGCCAGCAGCCCAGGGGTGGGCTCCTACAATGAGCAGTTCTTC. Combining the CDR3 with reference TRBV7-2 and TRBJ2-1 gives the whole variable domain GAGVSQSPSNKVTEKGKDVELRCDPISGHTALYWYRQSLGQGLEFLIYFQGNSAPDKSGLPSDRFSAERTGGSVSTLTIQRTQQEDSAVYLCASSPGVGSYNEQFFGPGTRLTVL.

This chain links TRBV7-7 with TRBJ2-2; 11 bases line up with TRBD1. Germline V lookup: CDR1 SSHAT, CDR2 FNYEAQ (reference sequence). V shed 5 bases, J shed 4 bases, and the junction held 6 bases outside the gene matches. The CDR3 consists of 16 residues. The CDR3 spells CASSPAGTGGTGELFF. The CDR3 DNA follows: TGTGCCAGCAGCCCTGCCGGGACAGGGGGCACCGGGGAGCTGTTTTTT.

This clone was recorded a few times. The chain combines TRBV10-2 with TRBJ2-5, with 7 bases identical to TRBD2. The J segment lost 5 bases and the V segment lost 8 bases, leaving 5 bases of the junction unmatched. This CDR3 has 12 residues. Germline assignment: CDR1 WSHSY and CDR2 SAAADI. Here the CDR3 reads CASVGTIETQYF. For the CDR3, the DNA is TGCGCCAGCGTTGGGACTATCGAGACCCAGTACTTC.

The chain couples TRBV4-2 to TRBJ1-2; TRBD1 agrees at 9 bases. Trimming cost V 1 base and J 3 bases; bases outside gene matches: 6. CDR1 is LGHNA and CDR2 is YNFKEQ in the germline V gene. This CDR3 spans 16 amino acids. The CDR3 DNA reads TGTGCCAGCAGCCAAGGGACAGGGGTTATAGACTATGGCTACACCTTC. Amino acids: CASSQGTGVIDYGYTF.

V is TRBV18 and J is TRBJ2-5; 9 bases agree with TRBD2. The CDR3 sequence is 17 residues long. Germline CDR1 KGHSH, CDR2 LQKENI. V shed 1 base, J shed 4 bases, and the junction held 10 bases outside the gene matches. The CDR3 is CASSPRTGGGAGETQYF. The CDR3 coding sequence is TGTGCCAGCTCACCACGGACCGGCGGGGGGGCAGGAGAGACCCAGTACTTC.

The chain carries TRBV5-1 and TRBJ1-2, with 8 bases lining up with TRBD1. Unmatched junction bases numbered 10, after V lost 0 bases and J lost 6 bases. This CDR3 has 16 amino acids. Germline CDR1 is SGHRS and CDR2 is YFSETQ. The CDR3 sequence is CASSLVVQGASNGYTF. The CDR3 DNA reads TGCGCCAGCAGCTTGGTGGTTCAGGGGGCTTCGAATGGCTACACCTTC.

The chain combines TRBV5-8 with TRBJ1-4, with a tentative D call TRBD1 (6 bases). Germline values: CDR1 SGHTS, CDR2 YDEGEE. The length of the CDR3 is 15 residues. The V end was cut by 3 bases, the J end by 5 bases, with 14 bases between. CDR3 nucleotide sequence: TGTGCCAGCAGCTCAGGGGATTCCCGGAATGAAAAACTGTTTTTT. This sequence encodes CASSSGDSRNEKLFF.

This chain's CDR3 is CASSGAARELFF. For the CDR3, the DNA is TGTGCCAGCAGCGGGGCAGCCCGGGAGCTGTTTTTT. The V gene is TRBV9, the J gene TRBJ2-2; no definite D call. Per the germline V gene, CDR1 is SGDLS and CDR2 is YYNGEE. The CDR3 is made up of 12 amino acids. Trimming cost V 3 bases and J 9 bases, with 9 bases left between them.

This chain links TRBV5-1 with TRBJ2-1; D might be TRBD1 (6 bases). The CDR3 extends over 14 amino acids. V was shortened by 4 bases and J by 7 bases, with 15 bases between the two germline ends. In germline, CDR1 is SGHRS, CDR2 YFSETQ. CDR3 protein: CASSLSPQGNEQFF. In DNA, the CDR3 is TGCGCCAGCAGCCTCTCGCCCCAGGGGAATGAGCAGTTCTTC.

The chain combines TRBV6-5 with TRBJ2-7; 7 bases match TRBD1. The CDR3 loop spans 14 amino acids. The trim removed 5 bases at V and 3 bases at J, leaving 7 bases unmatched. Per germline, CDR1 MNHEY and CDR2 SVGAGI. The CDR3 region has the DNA TGTGCCAGCAGTACCGTGGACAGGCACTACGAGCAGTACTTC. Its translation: CASSTVDRHYEQYF.

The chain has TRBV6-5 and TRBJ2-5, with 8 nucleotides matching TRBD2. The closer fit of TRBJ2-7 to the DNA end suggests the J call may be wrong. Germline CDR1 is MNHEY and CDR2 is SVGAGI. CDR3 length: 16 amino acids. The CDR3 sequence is CASSYSGGGAPYEQYF. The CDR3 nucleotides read TGTGCCAGCAGTTACTCCGGGGGGGGAGCCCCCTACGAGCAGTACTTC.

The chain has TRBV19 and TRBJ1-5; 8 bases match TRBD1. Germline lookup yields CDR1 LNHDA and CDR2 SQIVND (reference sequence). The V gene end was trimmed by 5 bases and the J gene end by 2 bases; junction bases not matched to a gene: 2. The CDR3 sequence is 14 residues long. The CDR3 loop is CASSQGAGNQPQHF. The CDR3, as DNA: TGTGCCAGTAGTCAGGGGGCTGGCAATCAGCCCCAGCATTTT.